The 19 T cell receptor beta chains presented below share a single source sample, sequenced in a study of shared clonotypes between healthy human individuals. Data came from immunoSEQ multiplex PCR; TCRdb stores just in-frame clones and leaves some out. The table lists roughly 1.5 million clones, 95% to 99% of them singletons. Sequencing was carried out using naive CD4+ T cells sorted from blood. Sample subset: CD45RA+ positively selected. These receptor sequences come from a man under 40 in good health.

The V call is TRBV9, the J call TRBJ2-3, with 9 bases aligning to TRBD2. Germline CDR1 reads SGDLS; CDR2 reads YYNGEE. Trimming at V came to 3 bases and at J to 9 bases, leaving 14 bases not matched to a gene. The CDR3 loop spans 16 amino acids. The CDR3: CASSGDRGTGLATQYF. CDR3 sequence (DNA): TGTGCCAGCAGCGGCGATCGAGGTACCGGACTAGCGACGCAGTATTTT.

In regard to this clone: At the DNA level, this CDR3 is encoded by other sequences in the same sample as well. The chain carries TRBV19 and TRBJ2-7; D unresolved. The CDR3 loop spans 12 amino acids. The ends were cut back, 3 bases at V and 3 bases at J, with 6 bases in the middle. Germline V gives CDR1 LNHDA, CDR2 SQIVND (reference sequence). CDR3: CASSMVGYEQYF. As DNA, the CDR3 is TGTGCCAGTAGTATGGTCGGCTACGAGCAGTACTTC.

The chain recombines TRBV30 with TRBJ2-1, with D perhaps TRBD2 (5 bases). V was pared by 3 bases and J by 6 bases, with 12 bases between. The CDR3 contains 13 residues. CDR1 and CDR2 (germline): GTSNPN, SVGIG (reference sequence). Written as DNA, the CDR3 is TGTGCCTGGAGGGCCGGACTCCCCAATGAGCAGTTCTTC. It translates to CAWRAGLPNEQFF.

This clone was detected only once. The chain couples TRBV5-1 to TRBJ1-2, with 8 bases that match TRBD1. CDR3 length: 15 residues. Germline CDR1 is SGHRS and CDR2 is YFSETQ. V trimming: 7 bases; J trimming: 9 bases; junction bases outside the gene matches: 17. DNA for the CDR3: TGCGCCAGCGGACGGACCCAGGGGGCAGGGGCGAGCTACACCTTC. It codes for CASGRTQGAGASYTF.

This clone was picked up one time. The CDR3 DNA sequence: TGCAGCGTTGCCGGTTCCCTCTACGAGCAGTACTTC. This encodes CSVAGSLYEQYF. The rearrangement uses TRBV29-1 and TRBJ2-7; D is ambiguous. Trimming removed 4 bases at V and 3 bases at J, with 10 bases between. Germline CDR1 SQVTM, CDR2 ANQGSEA. The CDR3 is made up of 12 amino acids.

The rearrangement links TRBV7-3 to TRBJ2-3, with D possibly called TRBD1 or TRBD2 (5 bases each). V shed 1 base and J shed 2 bases, with 10 bases lying between them. Germline V lookup: CDR1 SGHTA, CDR2 FQGTGA. The CDR3 has 15 residues. The CDR3 reads CASSLRGTLTDTQYF. The CDR3 DNA reads as TGTGCCAGCAGCTTAAGGGGGACCCTCACAGATACGCAGTATTTT.

The chain recombines TRBV6-1 with TRBJ2-7, with 7 bases identical to TRBD1. This CDR3 region has 13 residues. Trimming at V came to 4 bases and at J to 9 bases, leaving 9 bases not matched to a gene. Germline V CDR1 and CDR2: MNHNS, SASEGT. In nucleotides, the CDR3 is TGTGCCAGCAGTGGAGACGGACAGGTCGGGCAGTACTTC. Translated, it gives CASSGDGQVGQYF.

This clone was counted only a few times. The rearrangement joins TRBV5-1 to TRBJ2-3, with 9 positions matching TRBD1. V was pared by 3 bases and J by 0 bases, with 2 bases of the junction left unmatched. The CDR3 length is 15 residues. The germline V gene has CDR1 SGHRS and CDR2 YFSETQ. The CDR3 DNA sequence: TGCGCCAGCAGCTCACAGGGGGCAAGCACAGATACGCAGTATTTT. Its translation is CASSSQGASTDTQYF.

V is TRBV18 and J is TRBJ2-2; unclear D gene. V lost 7 bases and J 5 bases, leaving 14 bases between the germline ends. The CDR3 totals 14 residues. CDR1 and CDR2 from the germline V gene are KGHSH and LQKENI. CDR3 sequence reads: CASFYNTWTGELFF. Here the CDR3 DNA reads TGTGCCAGCTTCTACAACACTTGGACCGGGGAGCTGTTTTTT. Using reference TRBV18 and TRBJ2-2 for the parts outside the CDR3, the full variable domain is NAGVMQNPRHLVRRRGQEARLRCSPMKGHSHVYWYRQLPEEGLKFMVYLQKENIIDESGMPKERFSAEFPKEGPSILRIQQVVRGDSAAYFCASFYNTWTGELFFGEGSRLTVL.

The rearrangement joins TRBV5-4 to TRBJ1-3; no clear D. The CDR3 has 13 amino acids. V lost 0 bases to trimming and J lost 8 bases, with 9 bases between them. Per the germline V gene, CDR1 is SGHNT and CDR2 is YYREEE (reference sequence). CDR3 sequence reads: CASSLGPGDTIYF. For the CDR3, the DNA is TGTGCCAGCAGCTTGGGGCCCGGTGACACCATATATTTT. Full variable domain (outside the CDR3, taken from reference TRBV5-4 and TRBJ1-3): ETGVTQSPTHLIKTRGQQVTLRCSSQSGHNTVSWYQQALGQGPQFIFQYYREEENGRGNFPPRFSGLQFPNYSSELNVNALELDDSALYLCASSLGPGDTIYFGEGSWLTVV.

This rearrangement joins TRBV7-6 to TRBJ1-2; D is ambiguous. CDR1 SGHVS and CDR2 FNYEAQ come from the germline V gene. The CDR3 is 14 residues long. Between the trimmed V and J ends, which lost 5 bases and 1 base, there was a span of 11 bases. CDR3 region: CASSPAPLNYGYTF. The CDR3 region has the DNA TGTGCCAGCAGCCCCGCACCACTTAACTATGGCTACACCTTC.

The gene calls are TRBV6-6 and TRBJ2-2; D is perhaps TRBD1 (8 bases). The CDR3 covers 15 residues. Trimming took 6 bases from V and 5 from J, leaving 16 bases between them. The V gene's germline CDR1 is MNHNY and CDR2 SVGAGI (reference sequence). The chain's CDR3 is CASSLTGGVTGELFF. The CDR3 DNA reads TGTGCCAGCAGCCTAACAGGGGGGGTAACCGGGGAGCTGTTTTTT.

The chain recombines TRBV11-2 with TRBJ1-2; D call uncertain. This CDR3 region has 14 residues. Germline CDR1 and CDR2: SGHAT and FQNNGV. V was clipped by 4 bases and J by 6 bases, with 15 bases between them. The CDR3 nucleotides read TGTGCCAGCAGCTCGAGTTGGAAGGTGAATGGCTACACCTTC. Its translation is CASSSSWKVNGYTF.

This sequence joins TRBV5-1 and TRBJ2-5; D unclear. This CDR3 comprises 14 residues. Germline values: CDR1 SGHRS, CDR2 YFSETQ. The V gene lost 0 bases and the J gene lost 2 bases, with 8 bases spanning the gap. The CDR3 nucleotides are TGCGCCAGCAGCTTGGTACCAGAGCAAGAGACCCAGTACTTC. Residues: CASSLVPEQETQYF.

This sequence joins TRBV27 and TRBJ1-3; the D gene is possibly TRBD1 (5 bases). CDR3 length: 15 amino acids. From germline, CDR1 is MNHEY and CDR2 SMNVEV (reference sequence). V lost 4 bases and J lost 1, with 11 bases in between. The CDR3 DNA sequence: TGTGCCAGCAGTTCCCAGGGCAGGTCTGGAAACACCATATATTTT. It encodes CASSSQGRSGNTIYF.

The V and J genes are TRBV7-8 and TRBJ1-4; TRBD1 is a possible D gene (6 bases). Germline V CDR1 and CDR2: SGHVS, FQNEAQ. Trimming removed 3 bases from V and 2 bases from J, with 13 bases in between. The CDR3 has 16 residues. The CDR3 reads CASSLLKGGTNEKLFF. The CDR3, as DNA: TGTGCCAGCAGCTTGCTCAAGGGGGGCACTAATGAAAAACTGTTTTTT.

The chain joins TRBV2 to TRBJ2-5; a weak D match, TRBD1 (5 bases). Trimming left V 2 bases short and J 5 bases short, with 12 bases between. CDR1 is SNHLY, CDR2 FYNNEI, per germline. There are 14 residues in the CDR3. The CDR3: CASSERQLFETQYF. CDR3 nucleotides: TGTGCCAGCAGTGAAAGACAGCTGTTCGAGACCCAGTACTTC.

The chain combines TRBV9 with TRBJ1-1; a weak D match, TRBD1 (6 bases). Germline-derived CDR1 and CDR2 are SGDLS and YYNGEE. The CDR3 totals 14 residues. V shed 4 bases and J shed 4 bases, with 14 bases lying between them. CDR3 bases: TGTGCCAGCAGCCCCAATACAGGGTCCACTGAAGCTTTCTTT. Protein sequence: CASSPNTGSTEAFF.

The chain couples TRBV29-1 to TRBJ1-1, with D possibly TRBD1 on 6 matching bases. The CDR3 contains 15 residues. The ends were cut back, 4 bases at V and 0 bases at J, with 15 bases in the middle. Germline V CDR1 and CDR2: SQVTM, ANQGSEA. CDR3 amino acids: CSVGFSGGMNTEAFF. Written as DNA, the CDR3 is TGCAGCGTTGGTTTTTCGGGGGGCATGAACACTGAAGCTTTCTTT.